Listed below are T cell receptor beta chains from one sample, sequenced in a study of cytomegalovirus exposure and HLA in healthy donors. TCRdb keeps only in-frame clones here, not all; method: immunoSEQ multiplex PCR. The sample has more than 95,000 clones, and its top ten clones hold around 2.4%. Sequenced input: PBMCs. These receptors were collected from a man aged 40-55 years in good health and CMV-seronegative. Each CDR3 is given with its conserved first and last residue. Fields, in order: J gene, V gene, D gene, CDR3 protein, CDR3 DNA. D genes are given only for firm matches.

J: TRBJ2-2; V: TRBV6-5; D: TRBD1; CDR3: CASRQGYTGELFF; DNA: TGTGCCAGCCGACAGGGTTACACCGGGGAGCTGTTTTTT
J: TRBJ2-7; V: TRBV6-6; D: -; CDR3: CASSQGLSYEQYF; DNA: TGTGCCAGCAGCCAGGGACTTTCCTACGAGCAGTACTTC
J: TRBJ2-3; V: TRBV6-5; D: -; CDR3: CASSYGGSKNTQYF; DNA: TGTGCCAGCAGTTACGGCGGTAGCAAGAATACGCAGTATTTT
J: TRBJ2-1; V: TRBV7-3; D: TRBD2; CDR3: CASSLGLAGVAFF; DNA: TGTGCCAGCAGCCTGGGTCTAGCGGGGGTCGCGTTCTTC
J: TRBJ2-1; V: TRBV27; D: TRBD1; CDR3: CASRPLRDRGGYNEQFF; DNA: TGTGCCAGCAGACCCCTCCGGGACAGGGGTGGGTACAATGAGCAGTTCTTC
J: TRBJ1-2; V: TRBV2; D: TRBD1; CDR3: CASSAGTGLGYTF; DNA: TGTGCCAGCAGTGCCGGGACAGGGTTAGGCTACACCTTC
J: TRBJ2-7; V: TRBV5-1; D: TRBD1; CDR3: CASSLVTGGTYEQYF; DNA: TGCGCCAGCAGCTTAGTGACAGGGGGGACCTACGAGCAGTACTTC
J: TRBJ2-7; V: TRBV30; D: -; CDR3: CAWSGGGIYEQYF; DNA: TGTGCCTGGAGTGGAGGGGGTATCTACGAGCAGTACTTC
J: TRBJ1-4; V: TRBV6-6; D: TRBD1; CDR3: CASMRQGKEKLFF; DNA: TGTGCCAGCATGCGACAGGGGAAAGAAAAACTGTTTTTT
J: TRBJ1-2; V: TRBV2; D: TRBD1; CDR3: CARTRGQGADYGYTF; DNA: TGTGCCAGAACCCGTGGGCAGGGGGCGGACTATGGCTACACCTTC
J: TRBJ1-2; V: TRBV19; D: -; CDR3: CASSIDRGYGYTF; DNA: TGTGCCAGTAGTATAGACAGGGGATATGGCTACACCTTC
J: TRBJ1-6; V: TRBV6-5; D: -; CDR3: CASSAPGRGISPLHF; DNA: TGTGCCAGCAGTGCACCGGGAAGAGGGATCTCACCCCTCCACTTT
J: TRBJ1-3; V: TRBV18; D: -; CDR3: CASSPSSGNTIYF; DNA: TGTGCCAGCTCACCATCTAGCGGTAACACCATATATTTT
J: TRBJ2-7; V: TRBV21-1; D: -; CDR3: CASSKEVWASESYEQYF; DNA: TGTGCCAGCAGCAAAGAAGTCTGGGCTAGCGAATCCTACGAGCAGTACTTC
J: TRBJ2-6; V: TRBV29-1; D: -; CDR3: CSVLQAAGANVLTF; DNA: TGCAGCGTACTACAGGCTGCTGGGGCCAACGTCCTGACTTTC
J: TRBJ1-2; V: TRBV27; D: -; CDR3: CASTPALTANYGYTF; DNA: TGTGCCAGCACTCCAGCCCTCACAGCTAACTATGGCTACACCTTC
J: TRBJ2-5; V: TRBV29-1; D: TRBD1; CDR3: CSVEWTGEEETQYF; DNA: TGCAGCGTTGAATGGACAGGGGAAGAAGAGACCCAGTACTTC
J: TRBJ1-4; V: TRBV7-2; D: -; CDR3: CASSPEGFEKLFF; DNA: TGTGCCAGCAGCCCGGAGGGATTTGAAAAACTGTTTTTT
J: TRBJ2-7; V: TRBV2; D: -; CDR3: CASSHPGDYEQYF; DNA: TGTGCCAGCAGTCACCCCGGGGACTACGAGCAGTACTTC
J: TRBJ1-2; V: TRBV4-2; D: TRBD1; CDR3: CASSHGDRGLDGYTF; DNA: TGTGCCAGCAGCCATGGAGACAGGGGCTTGGACGGCTACACCTTC
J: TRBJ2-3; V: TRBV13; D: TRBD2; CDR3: CASSQALAGDTDTQYF; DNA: TGTGCCAGCAGCCAGGCACTAGCGGGAGACACAGATACGCAGTATTTT
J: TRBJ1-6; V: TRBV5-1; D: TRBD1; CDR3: CASSLAGQGSSYNSPLHF; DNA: TGCGCCAGCAGCTTGGCGGGACAGGGCAGCTCCTATAATTCACCCCTCCACTTT
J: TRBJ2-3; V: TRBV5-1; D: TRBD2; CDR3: CASSSASGNGGDTQYF; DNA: TGCGCCAGCAGCTCCGCTAGCGGGAATGGAGGGGATACGCAGTATTTT
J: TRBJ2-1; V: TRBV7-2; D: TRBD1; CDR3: CANKQGALLGEQFF; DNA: TGTGCCAACAAACAGGGGGCGCTTCTTGGTGAGCAGTTCTTC
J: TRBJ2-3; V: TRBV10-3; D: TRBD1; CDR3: CAIRGTVTDTQYF; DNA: TGTGCCATCAGGGGGACAGTCACAGATACGCAGTATTTT
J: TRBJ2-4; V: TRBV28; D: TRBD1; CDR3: CASSLTGQGANIQYF; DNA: TGTGCCAGCAGTTTAACGGGGCAGGGGGCAAACATTCAGTACTTC
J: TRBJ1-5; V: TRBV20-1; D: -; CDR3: CSARGETQHF; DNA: TGCAGTGCTAGAGGAGAGACCCAGCATTTT
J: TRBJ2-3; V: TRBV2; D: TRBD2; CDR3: CASKRETTDTQYF; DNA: TGTGCCAGCAAGCGGGAAACCACAGATACGCAGTATTTT
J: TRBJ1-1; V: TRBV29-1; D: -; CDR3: CSASEGREAFF; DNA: TGCAGCGCCTCGGAGGGCAGGGAAGCTTTCTTT
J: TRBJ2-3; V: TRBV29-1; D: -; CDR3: CSVPSSGTDTQYF; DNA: TGCAGCGTCCCCTCGAGCGGCACAGATACGCAGTATTTT
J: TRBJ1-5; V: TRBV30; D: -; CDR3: CAWSVRGAGNQPQHF; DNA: TGTGCCTGGAGCGTGCGGGGCGCGGGCAATCAGCCCCAGCATTTT
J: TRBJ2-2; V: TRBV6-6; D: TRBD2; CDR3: CASSSWTSGRTGELFF; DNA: TGTGCCAGCAGTTCCTGGACTAGCGGGAGGACCGGGGAGCTGTTTTTT
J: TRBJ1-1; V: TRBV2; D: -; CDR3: CASSAGARGTEAFF; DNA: TGTGCCAGCAGTGCAGGGGCCCGCGGGACTGAAGCTTTCTTT
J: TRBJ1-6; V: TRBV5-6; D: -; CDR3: CASSLGTANSPLHF; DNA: TGTGCCAGCAGCTTGGGGACAGCAAATTCACCCCTCCACTTT
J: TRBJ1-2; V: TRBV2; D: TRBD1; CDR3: CASSSDRDYGYTF; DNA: TGTGCCAGCAGCTCCGACAGGGACTATGGCTACACCTTC
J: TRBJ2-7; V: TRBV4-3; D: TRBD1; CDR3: CASSQAHGQGSYEQYF; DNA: TGCGCCAGCAGCCAAGCCCACGGACAGGGTTCCTACGAGCAGTACTTC
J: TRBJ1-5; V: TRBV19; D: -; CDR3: CASSIGQGNSWSNQPQHF; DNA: TGTGCCAGTAGTATTGGGCAGGGGAATTCGTGGAGCAATCAGCCCCAGCATTTT
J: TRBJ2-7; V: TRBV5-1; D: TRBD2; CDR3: CASSSRTSASYEQYF; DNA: TGCGCCAGCAGCTCCCGGACTAGCGCCTCCTACGAGCAGTACTTC
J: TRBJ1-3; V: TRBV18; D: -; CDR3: CASSDAGGFSGNTIYF; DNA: TGTGCCAGCTCGGATGCGGGAGGTTTCTCTGGAAACACCATATATTTT
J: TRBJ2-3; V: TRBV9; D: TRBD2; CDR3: CASSVGGGSTDTQYF; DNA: TGTGCCAGCAGCGTAGGGGGGGGAAGCACAGATACGCAGTATTTT
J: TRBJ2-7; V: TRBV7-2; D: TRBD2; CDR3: CASSTSGSSPYEQYF; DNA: TGTGCCAGCAGCACGAGCGGGAGTTCTCCCTACGAGCAGTACTTC
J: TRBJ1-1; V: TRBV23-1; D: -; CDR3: CVNSRCPNTEAFF; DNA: TGCGTCAATAGCCGGTGCCCGAACACTGAAGCTTTCTTT
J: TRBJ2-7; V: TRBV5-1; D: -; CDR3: CASSYAGTRVEEQYF; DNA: TGCGCCAGCAGTTACGCCGGGACACGGGTTGAAGAGCAGTACTTC
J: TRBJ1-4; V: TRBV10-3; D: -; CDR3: CAISESTQGRVANEKLFF; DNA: TGTGCCATCAGTGAGTCGACTCAGGGCAGGGTAGCTAATGAAAAACTGTTTTTT
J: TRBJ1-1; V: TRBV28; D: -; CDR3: CASRQSWTPMNTEAFF; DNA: TGTGCCAGCAGGCAGAGCTGGACACCCATGAACACTGAAGCTTTCTTT
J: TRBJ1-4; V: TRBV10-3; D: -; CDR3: CAIKADRGEKLFF; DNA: TGTGCCATCAAGGCAGACAGAGGAGAAAAACTGTTTTTT
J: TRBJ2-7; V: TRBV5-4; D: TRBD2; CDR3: CASSLGGLAGAYEQYF; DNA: TGTGCCAGCAGCTTGGGGGGTCTAGCGGGAGCCTACGAGCAGTACTTC
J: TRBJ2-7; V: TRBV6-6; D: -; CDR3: CASSYTQGGEQYF; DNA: TGTGCCAGCAGTTACACGCAGGGGGGCGAGCAGTACTTC
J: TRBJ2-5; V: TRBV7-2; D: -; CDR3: CASSLGLGQGWRETQYF; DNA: TGTGCCAGCAGCTTAGGTCTTGGGCAGGGATGGCGGGAGACCCAGTACTTC
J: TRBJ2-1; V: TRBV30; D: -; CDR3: CAWSVMREDSEQFF; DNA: TGTGCCTGGAGTGTAATGAGGGAGGATAGTGAGCAGTTCTTC
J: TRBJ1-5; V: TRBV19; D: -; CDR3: CASSYRARSNQPQHF; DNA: TGTGCCAGTAGTTACAGAGCTCGTAGCAATCAGCCCCAGCATTTT
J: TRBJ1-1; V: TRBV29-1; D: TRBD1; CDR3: CSVGGGQGNTEAFF; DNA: TGCAGCGTGGGAGGAGGACAGGGGAACACTGAAGCTTTCTTT
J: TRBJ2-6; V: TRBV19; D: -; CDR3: CASSFPIRIRSGANVLTF; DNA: TGTGCCAGTAGTTTCCCCATTAGAATACGCTCTGGGGCCAACGTCCTGACTTTC
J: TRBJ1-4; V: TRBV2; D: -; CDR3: CAGDQTGVEEKLFF; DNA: TGTGCCGGGGACCAGACAGGAGTAGAGGAAAAACTGTTTTTT
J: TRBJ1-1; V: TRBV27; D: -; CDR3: CASSLVGGDTEAFF; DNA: TGTGCCAGCAGTTTGGTAGGGGGTGACACTGAAGCTTTCTTT